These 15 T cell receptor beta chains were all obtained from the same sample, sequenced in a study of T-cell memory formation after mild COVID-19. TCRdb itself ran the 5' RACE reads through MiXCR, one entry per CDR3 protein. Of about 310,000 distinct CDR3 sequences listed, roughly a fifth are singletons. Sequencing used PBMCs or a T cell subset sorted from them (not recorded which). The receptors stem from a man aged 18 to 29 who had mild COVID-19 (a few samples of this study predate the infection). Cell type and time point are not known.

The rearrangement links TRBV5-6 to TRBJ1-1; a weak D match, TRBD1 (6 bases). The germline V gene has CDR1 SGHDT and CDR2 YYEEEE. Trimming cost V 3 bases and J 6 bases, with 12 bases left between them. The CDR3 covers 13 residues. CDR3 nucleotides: TGTGCCAGCAGCTGGGGGGGGGCTCCTGAAGCTTTCTTT. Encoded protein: CASSWGGAPEAFF. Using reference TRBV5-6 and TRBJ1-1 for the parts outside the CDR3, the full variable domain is DAGVTQSPTHLIKTRGQQVTLRCSPKSGHDTVSWYQQALGQGPQFIFQYYEEEERQRGNFPDRFSGHQFPNYSSELNVNALLLGDSALYLCASSWGGAPEAFFGQGTRLTVV.

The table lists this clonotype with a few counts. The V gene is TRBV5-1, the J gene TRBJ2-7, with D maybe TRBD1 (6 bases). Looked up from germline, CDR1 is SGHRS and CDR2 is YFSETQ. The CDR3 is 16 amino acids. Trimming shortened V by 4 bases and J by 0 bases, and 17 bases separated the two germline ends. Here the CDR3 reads CASSPRQAAGSYEQYF. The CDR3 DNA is TGCGCCAGCAGCCCAAGACAGGCGGCGGGCTCCTACGAGCAGTACTTC.

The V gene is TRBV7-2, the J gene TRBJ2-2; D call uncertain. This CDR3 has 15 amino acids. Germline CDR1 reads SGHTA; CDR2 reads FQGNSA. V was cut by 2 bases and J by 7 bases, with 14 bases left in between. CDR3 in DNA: TGTGCCAGCAGCTTATTATCTAATTACGTCGGGGAGCTGTTTTTT. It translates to CASSLLSNYVGELFF. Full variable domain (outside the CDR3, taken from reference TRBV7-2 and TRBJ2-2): GAGVSQSPSNKVTEKGKDVELRCDPISGHTALYWYRQSLGQGLEFLIYFQGNSAPDKSGLPSDRFSAERTGGSVSTLTIQRTQQEDSAVYLCASSLLSNYVGELFFGEGSRLTVL.

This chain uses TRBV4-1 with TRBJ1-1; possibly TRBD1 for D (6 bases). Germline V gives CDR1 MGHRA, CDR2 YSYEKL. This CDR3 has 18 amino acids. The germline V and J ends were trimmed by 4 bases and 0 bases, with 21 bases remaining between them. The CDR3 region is CASSPRDKQLLMNTEAFF. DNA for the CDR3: TGCGCCAGCAGCCCCCGGGACAAACAACTACTCATGAACACTGAAGCTTTCTTT.

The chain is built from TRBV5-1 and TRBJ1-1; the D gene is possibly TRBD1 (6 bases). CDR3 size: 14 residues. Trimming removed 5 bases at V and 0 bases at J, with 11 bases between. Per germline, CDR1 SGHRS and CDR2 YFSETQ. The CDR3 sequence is CASRGQNMNTEAFF. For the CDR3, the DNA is TGCGCCAGCAGAGGACAGAACATGAACACTGAAGCTTTCTTT. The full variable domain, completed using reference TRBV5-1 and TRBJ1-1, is KAGVTQTPRYLIKTRGQQVTLSCSPISGHRSVSWYQQTPGQGLQFLFEYFSETQRNKGNFPGRFSGRQFSNSRSEMNVSTLELGDSALYLCASRGQNMNTEAFFGQGTRLTVV.

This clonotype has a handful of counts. CDR3 protein: CASSLGLSGSYEQYV. CDR3 in DNA: TGTGCCAGCAGTTTAGGGTTGAGCGGATCCTACGAGCAGTACGTC. V is TRBV28 and J is TRBJ2-7, with D possibly matching TRBD2 (5 bases). The CDR3 consists of 15 residues. V was pared by 2 bases and J by 1 base, with 12 bases between. Germline V gives CDR1 MDHEN, CDR2 SYDVKM.

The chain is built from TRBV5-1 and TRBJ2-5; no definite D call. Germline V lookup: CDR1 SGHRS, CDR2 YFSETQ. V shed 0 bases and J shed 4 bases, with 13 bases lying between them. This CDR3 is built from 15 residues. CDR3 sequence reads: CASSLDTAIIETQYF. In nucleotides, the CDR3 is TGCGCCAGCAGCTTGGATACCGCGATAATAGAGACCCAGTACTTC.

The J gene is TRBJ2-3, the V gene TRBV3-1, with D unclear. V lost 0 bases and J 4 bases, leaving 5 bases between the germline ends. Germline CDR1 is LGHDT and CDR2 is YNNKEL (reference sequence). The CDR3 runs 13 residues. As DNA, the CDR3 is TGTGCCAGCAGCCAAGATATGGCAGATACGCAGTATTTT. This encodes CASSQDMADTQYF.

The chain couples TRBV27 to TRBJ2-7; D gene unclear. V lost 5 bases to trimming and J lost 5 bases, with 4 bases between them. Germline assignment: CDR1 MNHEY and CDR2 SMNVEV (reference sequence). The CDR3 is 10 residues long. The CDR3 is CASSLDEQYV. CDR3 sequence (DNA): TGTGCCAGCAGTCTCGACGAGCAGTACGTC.

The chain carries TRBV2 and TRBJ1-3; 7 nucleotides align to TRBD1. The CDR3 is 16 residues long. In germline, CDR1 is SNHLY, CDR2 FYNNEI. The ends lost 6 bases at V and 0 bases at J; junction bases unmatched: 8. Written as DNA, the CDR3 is TGTGCCAGCAGCCGGGACAGCGTCCGCTCTGGAAACACCATATATTTT. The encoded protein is CASSRDSVRSGNTIYF.

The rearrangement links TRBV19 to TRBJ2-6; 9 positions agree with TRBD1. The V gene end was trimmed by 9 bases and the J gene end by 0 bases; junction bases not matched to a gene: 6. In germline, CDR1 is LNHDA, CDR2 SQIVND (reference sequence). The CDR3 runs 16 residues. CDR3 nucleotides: TGTGCCAGCTGGGACAGGGAGTCCTCTGGGGCCAACGTCCTGACTTTC. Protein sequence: CASWDRESSGANVLTF.

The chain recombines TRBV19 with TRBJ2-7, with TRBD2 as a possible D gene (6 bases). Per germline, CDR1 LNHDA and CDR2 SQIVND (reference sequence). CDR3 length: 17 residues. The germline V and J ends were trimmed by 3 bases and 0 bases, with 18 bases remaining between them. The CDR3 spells CASSIVGGTESSYEQYF. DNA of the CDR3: TGTGCCAGTAGTATCGTTGGGGGGACCGAGAGCTCCTACGAGCAGTACTTC.

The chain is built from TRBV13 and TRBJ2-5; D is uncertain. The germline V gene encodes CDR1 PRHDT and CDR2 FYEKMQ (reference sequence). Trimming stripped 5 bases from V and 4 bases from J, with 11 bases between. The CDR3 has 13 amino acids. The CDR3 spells CASSPTVGETQYF. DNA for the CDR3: TGTGCCAGCAGCCCGACCGTGGGAGAGACCCAGTACTTC.

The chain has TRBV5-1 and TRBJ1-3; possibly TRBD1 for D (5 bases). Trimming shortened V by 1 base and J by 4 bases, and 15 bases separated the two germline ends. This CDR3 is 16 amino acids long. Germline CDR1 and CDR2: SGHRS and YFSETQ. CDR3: CASSLYGGSGGNTIYF. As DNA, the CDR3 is TGCGCCAGCAGCTTGTACGGGGGTAGTGGCGGAAACACCATATATTTT.

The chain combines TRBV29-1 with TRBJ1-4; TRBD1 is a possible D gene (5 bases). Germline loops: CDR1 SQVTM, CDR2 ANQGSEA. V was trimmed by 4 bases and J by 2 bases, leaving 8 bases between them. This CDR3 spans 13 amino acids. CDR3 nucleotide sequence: TGCAGCGTTGCTGGGGGGACTAATGAAAAACTGTTTTTT. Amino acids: CSVAGGTNEKLFF.